Listed below are T cell receptor beta chains from one sample, sequenced in a study of blood T cells in healthy people across ages. In TCRdb, the 5' RACE reads were re-called with MiXCR into one record per CDR3 protein. The table lists about 670,000 distinct CDR3 sequences, around 38% of them singletons. The sequenced material came from blood. The receptors originated from a man older than 75 in good health. The CDR3 runs from the conserved cysteine through the conserved F or W. Fields, in order: D gene, clone size, V gene, J gene, CDR3 protein, CDR3 DNA. A D gene is named only where the DNA matches it firmly. Size is omitted from some rows. Given values are once, few, many or a class for expanded clones.

>TRBD1|few|TRBV20-1|TRBJ2-5
CSAPSEQGAEEQYF
TGCAGTGCCCCTAGCGAACAGGGGGCGGAGGAGCAGTACTTC
>NA|NA|TRBV27|TRBJ1-5
CASSLGTNRQSSQPQHF
TGTGCCAGCAGTTTGGGGACCAACAGGCAAAGCAGTCAGCCCCAGCATTTT
>NA|few|TRBV7-2|TRBJ2-5
CASSLVPTGKGQETQYF
TGTGCCAGCAGCTTAGTCCCCACAGGGAAGGGCCAAGAGACCCAGTACTTC
>TRBD2|few|TRBV20-1|TRBJ2-1
CSARDPSGGDNEQFF
TGCAGTGCTAGAGATCCTAGCGGGGGGGACAATGAGCAGTTCTTC
>NA|many|TRBV20-1|TRBJ1-2
CSARGVEGYGYTF
TGCAGTGCTAGAGGGGTGGAGGGCTATGGCTACACCTTC
>NA|NA|TRBV7-6|TRBJ1-3
CASSLAGTGNTIYF
TGTGCCAGCAGCTTAGCGGGGACTGGAAACACCATATATTTT
>NA|many|TRBV4-2|TRBJ1-5
CASSQITGLPNQPQHF
TGTGCCAGCAGCCAGATAACAGGATTGCCTAATCAGCCCCAGCATTTT
>TRBD2|NA|TRBV6-2/TRBV6-3|TRBJ2-7
CASSYSLAGDSYEQYF
TGTGCCAGCAGTTACTCACTAGCGGGAGACTCCTACGAGCAGTACTTC
>NA|many|TRBV7-9|TRBJ2-7
CASSFAGMTYEQYF
TGTGCCAGCAGCTTTGCAGGAATGACCTACGAGCAGTACTTC
>TRBD2|NA|TRBV28|TRBJ2-5
CAANPIGLEETQYF
TGTGCCGCCAACCCCATCGGACTAGAAGAGACCCAGTACTTC
>TRBD2|NA|TRBV4-2|TRBJ2-5
CASSQTRTSGQETQYF
TGTGCCAGCAGCCAAACCCGGACTAGCGGACAAGAGACCCAGTACTTC
>TRBD1|once|TRBV29-1|TRBJ2-7
CSVGTGNRKQYF
TGCAGCGTTGGGACAGGGAATCGCAAGCAGTACTTC
>TRBD2|few|TRBV5-1|TRBJ2-3
CASSLTPGLAGGGGDTQYF
TGCGCCAGCAGCTTAACTCCGGGACTAGCGGGAGGAGGTGGAGATACGCAGTATTTT
>TRBD2|few|TRBV12-3/TRBV12-4|TRBJ2-2
CASSTSGGAGSGELFF
TGTGCCAGCAGCACAAGCGGGGGGGCTGGGTCCGGGGAGCTGTTTTTT
>TRBD2|many|TRBV9|TRBJ2-1
CASSVASGGYNEQFF
TGTGCCAGCAGCGTCGCTAGCGGGGGGTACAATGAGCAGTTCTTC
>NA|many|TRBV6-5|TRBJ2-7
CASSYSRQVSYEQYF
TGTGCCAGCAGTTACTCCCGGCAGGTCTCCTACGAGCAGTACTTC
>TRBD1|NA|TRBV3-1|TRBJ2-7
CASSHRDRGAAYEQYF
TGTGCCAGCAGCCATCGCGACAGGGGGGCTGCCTACGAGCAGTACTTC
>NA|few|TRBV10-1|TRBJ2-3
CASSGGGQENTQYF
TGCGCCAGCAGTGGGGGGGGACAGGAGAATACGCAGTATTTT
>NA|NA|TRBV21-1|TRBJ1-5
CASSKGAVLSNQPQHF
TGTGCCAGCAGCAAGGGTGCAGTCCTTAGCAATCAGCCCCAGCATTTT
>NA|few|TRBV7-2|TRBJ2-1
CATRGGQTYNEQFF
TGTGCCACCAGGGGAGGGCAGACCTACAATGAGCAGTTCTTC
>TRBD2|few|TRBV4-2|TRBJ2-3
CASRAVGGAADTQYF
TGTGCCAGCAGAGCCGTCGGGGGGGCCGCAGATACGCAGTATTTT
>NA|many|TRBV4-3|TRBJ1-4
CASSQVGLNEKLFF
TGCGCCAGCAGCCAAGTGGGACTTAATGAAAAACTGTTTTTT
>NA|NA|TRBV7-2|TRBJ2-7
CASSLGAMGYEQYF
TGTGCCAGCAGCCTTGGCGCAATGGGGTACGAGCAGTACTTC
>NA|NA|TRBV12-5|TRBJ2-3
CASGLTPGGLLMSDTQYF
TGTGCTAGTGGTTTGACCCCAGGGGGACTACTAATGTCAGATACGCAGTATTTT
>NA|NA|TRBV28|TRBJ2-1
CASSSTGTKPLYEQFF
TGTGCCAGCAGTTCCACCGGGACAAAGCCCCTCTACGAGCAGTTCTTC
>TRBD2|NA|TRBV6-1|TRBJ2-3
CASSASSGGIADTQYF
TGTGCCAGCAGTGCCTCTAGCGGGGGGATAGCAGATACGCAGTATTTT
>NA|few|TRBV30|TRBJ2-5
CASRDTYQETQYF
TGTGCCTCCCGGGACACCTACCAAGAGACCCAGTACTTC
>TRBD1|NA|TRBV12-3/TRBV12-4|TRBJ1-5
CASSLGQGVTQPQHF
TGTGCCAGCAGTTTAGGCCAGGGGGTGACTCAGCCCCAGCATTTT
>NA|many|TRBV27|TRBJ2-1
CASSLSGDGYNEQFF
TGTGCCAGCAGTTTATCGGGGGACGGTTACAATGAGCAGTTCTTC
>NA|many|TRBV29-1|TRBJ2-7
CSVEKSGPGGYEQYF
TGCAGCGTTGAAAAGTCCGGCCCCGGGGGCTACGAGCAGTACTTC
>NA|many|TRBV20-1|TRBJ2-7
CSAMGTYYEQYF
TGCAGTGCAATGGGGACATACTACGAGCAGTACTTC
>TRBD2|NA|TRBV6-5|TRBJ2-7
CASSYAFGGSSYEQYF
TGTGCCAGCAGTTACGCCTTCGGCGGGAGCTCCTACGAGCAGTACTTC
>NA|few|TRBV6-1|TRBJ2-4
CASSPAGPRSGNIQYF
TGTGCCAGCAGTCCGGCGGGACCCCGGTCGGGAAACATTCAGTACTTC
>TRBD2|few|TRBV24-1|TRBJ2-5
CATSDRRGGEETQYF
TGTGCCACCAGTGATCGGCGGGGGGGCGAAGAGACCCAGTACTTC
>TRBD1|NA|TRBV7-2|TRBJ2-2
CVSSPTGFGTGELFF
TGTGTCAGCAGCCCGACAGGGTTTGGTACCGGGGAGCTGTTTTTT
>NA|NA|TRBV29-1|TRBJ1-1
CSVEKLVDTEAFF
TGCAGCGTTGAGAAGCTGGTGGACACTGAAGCTTTCTTT
>NA|NA|TRBV18|TRBJ2-7
CASSSGGSESEQYF
TGTGCCAGCTCAAGTGGCGGATCCGAGAGCGAGCAGTACTTC
>TRBD2|NA|TRBV7-3|TRBJ2-5
CASSLGEGGRKYF
TGTGCCAGCAGCTTAGGGGAAGGCGGGAGAAAGTACTTC
>TRBD1|NA|TRBV29-1|TRBJ2-1
CSVIPGQAYNEQFF
TGCAGCGTTATACCGGGACAGGCCTACAATGAGCAGTTCTTC
>NA|NA|TRBV28|TRBJ2-7
CASVSSSPYEQYF
TGTGCCAGCGTCTCTTCTAGCCCCTACGAGCAGTACTTC
>TRBD2|NA|TRBV7-2|TRBJ2-1
CASSFPSRAGGWHEQFF
TGTGCCAGCAGCTTCCCCTCCCGAGCGGGAGGGTGGCATGAGCAGTTCTTC
>NA|few|TRBV7-2|TRBJ2-3
CASSLASTRSDTQYF
TGTGCCAGCAGCTTGGCAAGCACCCGCTCGGATACGCAGTATTTT
>TRBD1|many|TRBV20-1|TRBJ2-7
CSASIQGYEQYF
TGCAGTGCTAGCATACAGGGGTACGAGCAGTACTTC
>NA|few|TRBV7-2|TRBJ1-2
CASSFWTQSYGYTF
TGTGCCAGCAGCTTTTGGACACAATCTTATGGCTACACCTTC
>NA|NA|TRBV4-3|TRBJ1-1
CASSQDIGTGRSWNTEAFF
TGCGCCAGCAGCCAAGATATTGGGACGGGACGCAGCTGGAACACTGAAGCTTTCTTT
>NA|few|TRBV4-2|TRBJ2-7
CASSQEELGAGSYEQYF
TGTGCCAGCAGCCAAGAAGAGTTGGGGGCAGGATCCTACGAGCAGTACTTC
>NA|many|TRBV7-3|TRBJ2-1
CASSLYPTVRDSYNEQFF
TGTGCCAGCAGCTTATACCCGACAGTCCGAGACTCCTACAATGAGCAGTTCTTC
>NA|few|TRBV10-3|TRBJ2-7
CAISEFEQSYEQYF
TGTGCCATCAGTGAATTCGAGCAGAGCTACGAGCAGTACTTC
>NA|NA|TRBV6-2/TRBV6-3|TRBJ2-7
CASSKTQGGNEQYF
TGTGCCAGCAGTAAGACACAGGGAGGCAATGAGCAGTACTTC
>NA|NA|TRBV5-1|TRBJ2-5
CASSVPRRETQYF
TGCGCCAGCAGCGTGCCCAGGAGAGAGACCCAGTACTTC
>NA|few|TRBV3-1|TRBJ2-3
CASSQSPQRDTQYF
TGTGCCAGCAGCCAATCCCCCCAGCGGGATACGCAGTATTTT
>NA|NA|TRBV7-8|TRBJ2-5
CASSVRVSETQYF
TGTGCCAGCAGCGTTAGGGTGTCCGAGACCCAGTACTTC